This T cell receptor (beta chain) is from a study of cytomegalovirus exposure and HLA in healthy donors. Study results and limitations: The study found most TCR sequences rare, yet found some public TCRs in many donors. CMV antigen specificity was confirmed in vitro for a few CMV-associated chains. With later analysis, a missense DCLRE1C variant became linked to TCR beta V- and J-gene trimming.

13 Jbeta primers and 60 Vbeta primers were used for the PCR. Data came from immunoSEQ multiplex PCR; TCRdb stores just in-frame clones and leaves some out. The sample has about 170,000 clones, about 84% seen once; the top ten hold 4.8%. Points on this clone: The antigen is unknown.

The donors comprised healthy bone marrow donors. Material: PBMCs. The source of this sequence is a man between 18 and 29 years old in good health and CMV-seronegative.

Written as DNA, the CDR3 is TGTGCCAGCAGTTATAGGGCAGGGGTCGGAAACACCATATATTTT. Its protein is CASSYRAGVGNTIYF. The chain uses TRBV27 and TRBJ1-3; D possibly corresponds to TRBD1 (6 bases). The CDR3 length is 15 residues. Germline V gives CDR1 MNHEY, CDR2 SMNVEV (reference sequence). V was shortened by 4 bases and J by 4 bases, with 14 bases between the two germline ends.